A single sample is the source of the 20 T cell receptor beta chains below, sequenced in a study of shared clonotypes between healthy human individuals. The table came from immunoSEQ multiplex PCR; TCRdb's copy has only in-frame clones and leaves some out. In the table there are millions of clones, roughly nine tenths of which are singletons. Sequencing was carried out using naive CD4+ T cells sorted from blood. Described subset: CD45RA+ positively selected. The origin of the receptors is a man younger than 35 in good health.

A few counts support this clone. This chain's CDR3 is CASSPRLGRTEAFF. The CDR3 DNA follows: TGTGCCAGCAGTCCTCGTCTAGGGCGGACTGAAGCTTTCTTT. V is TRBV2 and J is TRBJ1-1; D remains unclear. Deletions cut 5 bases from V and 5 bases from J, with 15 bases between. Germline CDR1 SNHLY, CDR2 FYNNEI. CDR3 size: 14 residues.

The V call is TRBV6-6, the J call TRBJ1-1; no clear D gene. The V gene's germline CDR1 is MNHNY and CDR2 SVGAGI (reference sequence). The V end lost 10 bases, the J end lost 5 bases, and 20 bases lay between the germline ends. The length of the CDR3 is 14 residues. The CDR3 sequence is CATSKEGSGTEAFF. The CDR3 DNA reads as TGTGCCACCTCGAAGGAGGGTTCGGGGACTGAAGCTTTCTTT.

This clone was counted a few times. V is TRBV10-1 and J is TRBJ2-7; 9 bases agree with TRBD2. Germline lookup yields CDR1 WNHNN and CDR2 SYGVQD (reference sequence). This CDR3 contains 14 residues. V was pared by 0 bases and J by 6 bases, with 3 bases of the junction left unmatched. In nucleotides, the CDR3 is TGCGCCAGCAGTGAGTCGGGACTAGCAAGCGAGCAGTACTTC. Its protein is CASSESGLASEQYF.

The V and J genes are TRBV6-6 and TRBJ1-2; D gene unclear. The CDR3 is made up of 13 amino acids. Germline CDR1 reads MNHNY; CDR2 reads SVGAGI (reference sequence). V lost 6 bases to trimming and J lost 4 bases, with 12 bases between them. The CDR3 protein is CASRIQPSYGYTF. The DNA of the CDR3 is TGTGCCAGCAGAATCCAGCCATCCTATGGCTACACCTTC.

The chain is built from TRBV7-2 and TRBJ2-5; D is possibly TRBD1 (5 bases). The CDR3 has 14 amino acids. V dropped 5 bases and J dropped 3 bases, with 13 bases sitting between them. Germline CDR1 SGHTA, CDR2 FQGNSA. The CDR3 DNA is TGTGCCAGCAGCCCCGGGCGGACAAAAGAGACCCAGTACTTC. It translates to CASSPGRTKETQYF.

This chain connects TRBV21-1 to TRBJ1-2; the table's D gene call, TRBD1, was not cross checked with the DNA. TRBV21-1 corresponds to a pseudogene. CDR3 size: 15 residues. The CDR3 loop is CASISRTGESYGYTF. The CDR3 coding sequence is TGTGCCAGCATCTCCCGGACAGGGGAAAGCTATGGCTACACCTTC.

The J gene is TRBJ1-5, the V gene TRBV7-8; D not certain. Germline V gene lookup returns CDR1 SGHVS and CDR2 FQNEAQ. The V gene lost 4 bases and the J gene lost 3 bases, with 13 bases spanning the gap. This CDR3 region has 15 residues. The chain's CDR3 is CASSSTGVFNQPQHF. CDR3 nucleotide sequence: TGTGCCAGCAGCTCGACCGGGGTATTCAATCAGCCCCAGCATTTT.

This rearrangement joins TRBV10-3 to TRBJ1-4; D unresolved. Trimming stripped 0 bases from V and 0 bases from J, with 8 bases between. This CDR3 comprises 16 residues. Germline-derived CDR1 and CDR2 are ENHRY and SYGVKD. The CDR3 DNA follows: TGTGCCATCAGTGAGTCATACCTTACAACTAATGAAAAACTGTTTTTT. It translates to CAISESYLTTNEKLFF.

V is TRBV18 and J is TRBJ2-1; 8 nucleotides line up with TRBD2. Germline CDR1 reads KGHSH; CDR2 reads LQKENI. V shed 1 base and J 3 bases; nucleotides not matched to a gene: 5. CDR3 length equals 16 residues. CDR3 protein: CASSPRPAGVYNEQFF. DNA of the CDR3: TGTGCCAGCTCACCACGGCCAGCGGGGGTCTACAATGAGCAGTTCTTC.

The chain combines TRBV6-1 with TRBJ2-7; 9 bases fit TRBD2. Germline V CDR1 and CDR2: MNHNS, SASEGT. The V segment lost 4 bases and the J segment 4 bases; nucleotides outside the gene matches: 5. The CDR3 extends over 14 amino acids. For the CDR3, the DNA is TGTGCCAGCAGTGTCACGGCGGGGGGGTACGAGCAGTACTTC. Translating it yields CASSVTAGGYEQYF.

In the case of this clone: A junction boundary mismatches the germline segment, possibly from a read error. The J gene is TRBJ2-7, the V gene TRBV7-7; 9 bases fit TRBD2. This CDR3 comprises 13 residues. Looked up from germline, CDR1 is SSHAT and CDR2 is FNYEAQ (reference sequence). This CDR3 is CASSAGTSSEQYF. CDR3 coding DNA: TGTGCTAGCAGCGCCGGGACTAGCAGTGAGCAGTACTTC.

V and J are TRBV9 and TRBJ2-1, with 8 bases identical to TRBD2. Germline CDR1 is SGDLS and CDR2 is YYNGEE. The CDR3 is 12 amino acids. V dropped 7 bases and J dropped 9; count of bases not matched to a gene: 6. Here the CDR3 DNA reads TGTGCCAGCGGCAGCGGGAGCGGTGAGCAGTTCTTC. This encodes CASGSGSGEQFF.

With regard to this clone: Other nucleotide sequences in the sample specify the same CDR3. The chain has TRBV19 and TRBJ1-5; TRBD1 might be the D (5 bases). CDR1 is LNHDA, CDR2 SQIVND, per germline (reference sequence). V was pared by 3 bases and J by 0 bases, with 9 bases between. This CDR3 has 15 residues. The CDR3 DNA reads TGTGCCAGTAGTATCGGACAATATAGCAATCAGCCCCAGCATTTT. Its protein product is CASSIGQYSNQPQHF.

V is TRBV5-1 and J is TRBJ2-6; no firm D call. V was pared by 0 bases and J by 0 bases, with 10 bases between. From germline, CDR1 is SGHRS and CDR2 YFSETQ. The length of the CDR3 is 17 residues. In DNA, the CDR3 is TGCGCCAGCAGCTTGGGAGACTCGAGCTCTGGGGCCAACGTCCTGACTTTC. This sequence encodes CASSLGDSSSGANVLTF.

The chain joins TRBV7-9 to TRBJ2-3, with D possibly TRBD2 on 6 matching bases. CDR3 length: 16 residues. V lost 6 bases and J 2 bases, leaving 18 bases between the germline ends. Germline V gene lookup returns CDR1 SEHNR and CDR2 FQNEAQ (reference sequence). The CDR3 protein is CASRAILATTTDTQYF. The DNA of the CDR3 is TGTGCCAGCAGAGCCATACTAGCTACCACCACAGATACGCAGTATTTT.

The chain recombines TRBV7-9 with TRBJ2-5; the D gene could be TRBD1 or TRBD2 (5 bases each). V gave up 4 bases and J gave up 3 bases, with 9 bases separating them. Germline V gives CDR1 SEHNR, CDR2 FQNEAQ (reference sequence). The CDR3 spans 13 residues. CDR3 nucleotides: TGTGCCAGCAGCTCGGGGCGAGAAGAGACCCAGTACTTC. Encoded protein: CASSSGREETQYF.

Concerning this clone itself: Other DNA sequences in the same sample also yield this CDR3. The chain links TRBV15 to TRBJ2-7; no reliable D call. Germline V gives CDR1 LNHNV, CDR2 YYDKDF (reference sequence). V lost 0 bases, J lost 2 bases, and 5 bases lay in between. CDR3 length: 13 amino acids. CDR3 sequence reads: CATSRDRTYEQYF. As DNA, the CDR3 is TGTGCCACCAGCAGAGACCGGACCTACGAGCAGTACTTC.

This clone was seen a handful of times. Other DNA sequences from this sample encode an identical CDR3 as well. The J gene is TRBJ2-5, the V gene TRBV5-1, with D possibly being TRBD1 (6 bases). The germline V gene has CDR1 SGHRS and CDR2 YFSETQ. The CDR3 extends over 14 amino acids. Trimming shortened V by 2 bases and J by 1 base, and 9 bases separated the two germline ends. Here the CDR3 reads CASSLQGLQETQYF. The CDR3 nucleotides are TGCGCCAGCAGCTTACAGGGCCTCCAAGAGACCCAGTACTTC. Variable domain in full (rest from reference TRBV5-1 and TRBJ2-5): KAGVTQTPRYLIKTRGQQVTLSCSPISGHRSVSWYQQTPGQGLQFLFEYFSETQRNKGNFPGRFSGRQFSNSRSEMNVSTLELGDSALYLCASSLQGLQETQYFGPGTRLLVL.

The CDR3 DNA sequence: TGCGCCAGCAGTCAATCGTTGACAGGGGAGAGGGCCCTCCACTTT. This sequence encodes CASSQSLTGERALHF. V gene TRBV23-1 combines with J gene TRBJ1-6; 8 nucleotides match TRBD1. TRBV23-1 carries the ORF label, with uncertain function. This CDR3 spans 15 amino acids. Germline trimming cut 0 bases from V and 14 bases from J; bases unmatched to any gene: 9.

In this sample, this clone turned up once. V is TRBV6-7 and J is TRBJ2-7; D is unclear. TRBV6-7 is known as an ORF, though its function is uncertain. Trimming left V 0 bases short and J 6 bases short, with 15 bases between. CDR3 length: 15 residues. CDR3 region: CASSYSESGRSEQYF. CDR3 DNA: TGTGCCAGCAGTTACTCGGAGTCTGGCAGATCCGAGCAGTACTTC.